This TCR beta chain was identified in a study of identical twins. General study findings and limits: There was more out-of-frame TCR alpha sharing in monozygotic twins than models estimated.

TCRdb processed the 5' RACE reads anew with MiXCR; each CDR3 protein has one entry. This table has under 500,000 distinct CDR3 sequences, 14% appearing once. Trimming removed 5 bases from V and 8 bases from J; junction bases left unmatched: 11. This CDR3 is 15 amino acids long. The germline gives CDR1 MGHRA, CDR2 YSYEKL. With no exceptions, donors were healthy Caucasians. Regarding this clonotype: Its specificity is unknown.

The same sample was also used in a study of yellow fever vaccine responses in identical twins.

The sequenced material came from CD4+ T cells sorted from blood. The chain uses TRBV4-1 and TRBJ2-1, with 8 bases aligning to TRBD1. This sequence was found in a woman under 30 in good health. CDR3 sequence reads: CASSSPDRVLDEQFF. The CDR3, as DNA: TGCGCCAGCAGCTCTCCGGACAGGGTGTTGGATGAGCAGTTCTTC.